A single sample is the source of the 27 T cell receptor beta chains below, sequenced in a study of human T cells and chemical hapten exposure. A single record per CDR3 protein comes from TCRdb applying MiXCR to the RACE reads. The sample shows roughly 250,000 distinct CDR3 sequences, about 8.6% of them seen only once. Time point reported: pre-sensitization, week 0. Stated treatment: therapeutic diphenylcyclopropenone sensitization with weekly scalp DPC. The specimen was whole blood, collected in connection with sensitization to the hapten diphenylcyclopropenone (DPC). The receptor set was obtained from a woman aged 40 to 49 with alopecia areata. Some clones in this sample may be carry-over from other donors' samples.

V and J are TRBV7-9 and TRBJ2-2; 12 bases are a match to TRBD2. CDR3 length: 16 amino acids. CDR1 and CDR2 from the germline V gene are SEHNR and FQNEAQ (reference sequence). Trimming removed 5 bases from V and 8 bases from J; junction bases left unmatched: 9. Here the CDR3 DNA reads TGTGCCAGCAGCACCTCTAGCGGGAGGGCCGCTGGGGAGCTGTTTTTT. Amino acids: CASSTSSGRAAGELFF.

A few counts support this clonotype. This chain joins TRBV29-1 and TRBJ2-5; D perhaps matches TRBD1 (6 bases). V lost 5 bases and J 7 bases, leaving 32 bases between the germline ends. CDR3 length equals 18 residues. The germline CDR1 and CDR2 sequences are SQVTM and ANQGSEA. In DNA form, the CDR3 reads TGCAGCGTTTTATCCCCCCCGGGTCAGGGGCCCTCAAGCCGGACCCAGTACTTC. It translates to CSVLSPPGQGPSSRTQYF. Full variable domain (rest looked up from reference TRBV29-1 and TRBJ2-5): SAVISQKPSRDICQRGTSLTIQCQVDSQVTMMFWYRQQPGQSLTLIATANQGSEATYESGFVIDKFPISRPNLTFSTLTVSNMSPEDSSIYLCSVLSPPGQGPSSRTQYFGPGTRLLVL.

This chain uses TRBV20-1 with TRBJ1-4; possibly TRBD1 for D (5 bases). CDR3 length: 13 residues. V lost 3 bases and J lost 2, with 7 bases in between. The germline V gene encodes CDR1 DFQATT and CDR2 SNEGSKA (reference sequence). CDR3 in DNA: TGCAGTGCTAGCGGGGGGACTAATGAAAAACTGTTTTTT. Translated, it gives CSASGGTNEKLFF.

This clonotype was recorded at least ten times. The chain is built from TRBV10-3 and TRBJ2-7; a weak D match, TRBD1 (5 bases). CDR3 length: 12 amino acids. V was trimmed by 6 bases and J by 2 bases, leaving 8 bases between them. The germline gives CDR1 ENHRY, CDR2 SYGVKD. CDR3 protein: CAIREQAYEQYF. In DNA form, the CDR3 reads TGTGCCATCAGGGAACAGGCCTACGAGCAGTACTTC.

The sample holds a few counts of this clonotype. J is TRBJ2-7 and V is TRBV12-3 or TRBV12-4; 10 bases fit TRBD2. This CDR3 has 15 residues. Trimming cost V 3 bases and J 6 bases; bases outside gene matches: 8. The DNA of the CDR3 is TGTGCCAGCAGTTTCTCAGGCGTAGCGGGAGGCGAGCAGTACTTC. Translation: CASSFSGVAGGEQYF.

This clonotype was picked up a small number of times. V usage is TRBV28 and J usage is TRBJ2-1, with D unresolved. Germline CDR1 MDHEN, CDR2 SYDVKM. Trimming shortened V by 5 bases and J by 0 bases, and 8 bases separated the two germline ends. The CDR3 extends over 14 amino acids. This CDR3 is CASSAAGSYNEQFF. The CDR3 DNA reads TGTGCCAGCAGTGCGGCTGGCTCCTACAATGAGCAGTTCTTC.

This clonotype was recorded at least ten times. The rearrangement uses TRBV6-6 and TRBJ2-3; perhaps TRBD1 as D (6 bases). The germline CDR1 and CDR2 sequences are MNHNY and SVGAGI (reference sequence). This CDR3 has 14 residues. The ends were cut back, 5 bases at V and 4 bases at J, with 13 bases in the middle. The CDR3 reads CASSTRAGADTQYF. In DNA, the CDR3 is TGTGCCAGCAGTACCCGAGCAGGGGCAGATACGCAGTATTTT.

The V gene is TRBV10-3, the J gene TRBJ1-5; no clear D gene. This CDR3 region has 13 residues. Looked up from germline, CDR1 is ENHRY and CDR2 is SYGVKD. Trimming took off 6 bases at V and 4 bases at J, with 10 bases between the two ends. Written as DNA, the CDR3 is TGTGCCATCAGGAAGGGTGAGAATCAGCCCCAGCATTTT. Translation: CAIRKGENQPQHF.

In its sample, this clonotype was seen many times. The CDR3 region is CASSAPTGLLYNEQFF. DNA of the CDR3: TGTGCCAGCAGCGCCCCAACAGGACTACTCTACAATGAGCAGTTCTTC. The chain couples TRBV9 to TRBJ2-1; perhaps TRBD2 as D (6 bases). V gave up 3 bases and J gave up 3 bases, with 16 bases separating them. Germline V lookup: CDR1 SGDLS, CDR2 YYNGEE. This CDR3 spans 16 amino acids.

The chain employs TRBV9 and TRBJ1-5; D not certain. CDR3 length: 15 amino acids. The germline V and J ends were trimmed by 4 bases and 3 bases, with 14 bases remaining between them. Germline values: CDR1 SGDLS, CDR2 YYNGEE. The CDR3 is CASSIGPTSNQPQHF. The DNA for the CDR3 is TGTGCCAGCAGCATAGGACCGACCTCCAATCAGCCCCAGCATTTT.

V and J are TRBV28 and TRBJ2-3, with TRBD2 as a possible D gene (6 bases). This CDR3 contains 15 residues. V shed 2 bases and J shed 0 bases, with 9 bases lying between them. Germline values: CDR1 MDHEN, CDR2 SYDVKM. As DNA, the CDR3 is TGTGCCAGCAGTTTAAGGGCGGGAAGCACAGATACGCAGTATTTT. It encodes CASSLRAGSTDTQYF.

The chain employs TRBV7-2 and TRBJ2-3; D call uncertain. The CDR3 is made up of 13 amino acids. The germline CDR1 and CDR2 sequences are SGHTA and FQGNSA. The V and J ends lost 3 bases and 6 bases respectively, with 10 bases between them. This chain's CDR3 is CASSFVLGDTQYF. CDR3 nucleotide sequence: TGTGCCAGCAGCTTCGTTTTGGGGGATACGCAGTATTTT.

This clonotype showed up many times. V and J are TRBV5-5 and TRBJ2-7; 7 bases are shared with TRBD1. Germline V gene sequence: CDR1 SGHKS, CDR2 YYEKEE (reference sequence). The CDR3 sequence is 12 residues long. The trim removed 5 bases at V and 6 bases at J, leaving 5 bases unmatched. The CDR3 DNA follows: TGTGCCAGCAGTTACAGGGGTTCCGAGCAGTACTTC. Protein: CASSYRGSEQYF.

This clonotype was seen only a few times. The CDR3 DNA reads as TGCGCCAGCAGCTTACAGGGTCGTGAAAACACCATATATTTT. It codes for CASSLQGRENTIYF. The chain employs TRBV5-1 and TRBJ1-3, with a tentative D call TRBD1 (6 bases). CDR1 and CDR2 (germline): SGHRS, YFSETQ. The V gene lost 2 bases and the J gene lost 6 bases, with 12 bases spanning the gap. The CDR3 totals 14 residues.

The V call is TRBV7-3, the J call TRBJ2-6; 9 bases are a match to TRBD1. The V segment lost 2 bases and the J segment 1 base; nucleotides outside the gene matches: 3. The CDR3 loop spans 17 amino acids. The V gene's germline CDR1 is SGHTA and CDR2 FQGTGA. CDR3 residues: CASSLQGQGSGANVLTF. For the CDR3, the DNA is TGTGCCAGCAGCTTACAAGGACAGGGGTCTGGGGCCAACGTCCTGACTTTC. Filled out from reference TRBV7-3 and TRBJ2-6, the complete variable domain reads GAGVSQTPSNKVTEKGKYVELRCDPISGHTALYWYRQSLGQGPEFLIYFQGTGAADDSGLPNDRFFAVRPEGSVSTLKIQRTERGDSAVYLCASSLQGQGSGANVLTFGAGSRLTVL.

CDR3 protein: CASSLTGFNTEAFF. DNA for the CDR3: TGCGCCAGCAGCTTAACAGGGTTCAACACTGAAGCTTTCTTT. V gene TRBV5-1 combines with J gene TRBJ1-1, with D possibly matching TRBD1 (6 bases). Trimming stripped 2 bases from V and 2 bases from J, with 10 bases between. This CDR3 contains 14 residues. Germline CDR1 reads SGHRS; CDR2 reads YFSETQ.

This chain uses TRBV20-1 with TRBJ2-3, with D possibly being TRBD2 (6 bases). The length of the CDR3 is 15 residues. Per germline, CDR1 DFQATT and CDR2 SNEGSKA (reference sequence). V lost 0 bases, J lost 14 bases, and 24 bases lay in between. CDR3 sequence reads: CSARDKGLAPGGLYF. CDR3 coding DNA: TGCAGTGCTAGAGATAAGGGGCTAGCGCCCGGAGGACTGTATTTT.

There are a few counts of this clonotype. The genes are TRBV11-2 and TRBJ1-3, with 7 bases fitting TRBD1. Germline values: CDR1 SGHAT, CDR2 FQNNGV. V gave up 5 bases and J gave up 0 bases; unmatched junction bases: 4. The CDR3 consists of 15 residues. The CDR3 sequence is CASSPTGSSGNTIYF. The CDR3, as DNA: TGTGCCAGCAGCCCGACAGGGAGCTCTGGAAACACCATATATTTT.

This sequence joins TRBV28 and TRBJ2-2, with a weak D call TRBD2 (5 bases). Germline V gene sequence: CDR1 MDHEN, CDR2 SYDVKM. CDR3 size: 13 residues. V lost 10 bases and J 0 bases, leaving 9 bases between the germline ends. The CDR3 nucleotides read TGTGCCACCCCCGGGGCGAACACCGGGGAGCTGTTTTTT. It encodes CATPGANTGELFF.

This clonotype was counted a few times. The chain is built from TRBV5-1 and TRBJ1-4, with D perhaps TRBD1 (6 bases). In germline, CDR1 is SGHRS, CDR2 YFSETQ. The V and J ends lost 4 bases and 5 bases respectively, with 15 bases between them. The CDR3 is made up of 15 amino acids. In nucleotides, the CDR3 is TGCGCCAGCAGCGATGCAGGGGAGAGGAATGAAAAACTGTTTTTT. Its translation is CASSDAGERNEKLFF.

This clonotype was observed a few times. This rearrangement joins TRBV6-2 or TRBV6-3 to TRBJ2-1, with D perhaps assigned TRBD1 or TRBD2 (5 bases each). CDR1 is MNHEY and CDR2 is SVGEGT in the germline V gene. V was shortened by 2 bases and J by 2 bases, with 13 bases between the two germline ends. This CDR3 is 16 amino acids long. The CDR3 coding sequence is TGTGCCAGCAGTTACCGGGACGGCTCGGCCTACAATGAGCAGTTCTTC. This codes for CASSYRDGSAYNEQFF.

The sample holds many counts of this clonotype. The chain combines TRBV6-5 with TRBJ1-2; D is undetermined. CDR1 and CDR2 (germline): MNHEY, SVGAGI. V was trimmed by 8 bases and J by 4 bases, leaving 11 bases between them. This CDR3 spans 12 amino acids. This CDR3 is CASELRIYGYTF. The CDR3 DNA sequence: TGTGCCAGCGAATTAAGAATCTATGGCTACACCTTC.

The chain recombines TRBV27 with TRBJ1-1; 12 nucleotides align to TRBD1. This CDR3 is built from 21 residues. Germline lookup yields CDR1 MNHEY and CDR2 SMNVEV (reference sequence). The V segment lost 5 bases and the J segment 0 bases; nucleotides outside the gene matches: 19. CDR3 DNA sequence: TGTGCCAGCAGTCTCACGCCCCCGGGACAGGGGGCCACACACATGAACACTGAAGCTTTCTTT. As protein: CASSLTPPGQGATHMNTEAFF.

This clonotype occurred a few times. A read error may account for a junction end that differs from germline. This chain joins TRBV12-3 or TRBV12-4 and TRBJ1-6; perhaps TRBD1 as D (5 bases). The CDR3 runs to 16 residues. CDR3: CASSLAAGGVNSPLHF. CDR3 sequence (DNA): TGTGCCAGCAGTCTAGCCGCCGGGGGAGTTAATTCACCCCTCCACTTT.

The chain has TRBV5-1 and TRBJ2-5, with 13 bases lining up with TRBD2. The V segment lost 4 bases and the J segment 2 bases; nucleotides outside the gene matches: 5. This CDR3 is 16 amino acids long. Germline-derived CDR1 and CDR2 are SGHRS and YFSETQ. The DNA for the CDR3 is TGCGCCAGCAGCGGTATACTAGCGGGAGGGCAAGAGACCCAGTACTTC. It codes for CASSGILAGGQETQYF.

This clonotype was detected many times. The V and J genes are TRBV28 and TRBJ1-3, with D possibly TRBD1 on 5 matching bases. Germline V lookup: CDR1 MDHEN, CDR2 SYDVKM. V lost 7 bases and J lost 0, with 10 bases in between. The CDR3 has 14 residues. The CDR3 reads CASMAGNSGNTIYF. The CDR3 nucleotides read TGTGCCAGCATGGCAGGGAACTCTGGAAACACCATATATTTT.

This clonotype was recorded a few times. The chain links TRBV7-2 to TRBJ1-6, with 10 positions matching TRBD1. CDR1 SGHTA and CDR2 FQGNSA come from the germline V gene. This CDR3 region has 16 residues. Trimming at V came to 5 bases and at J to 7 bases, leaving 8 bases not matched to a gene. CDR3 sequence reads: CASSQGWGQGNSPLHF. The CDR3 nucleotides read TGTGCCAGCAGCCAGGGGTGGGGACAGGGGAATTCACCCCTCCACTTT. Variable domain in full (rest from reference TRBV7-2 and TRBJ1-6): GAGVSQSPSNKVTEKGKDVELRCDPISGHTALYWYRQSLGQGLEFLIYFQGNSAPDKSGLPSDRFSAERTGGSVSTLTIQRTQQEDSAVYLCASSQGWGQGNSPLHFGNGTRLTVT.